One and the same sample provided the 17 T cell receptor beta chains below, sequenced in a study of T-cell memory formation after mild COVID-19 (TCRdb year 2021). Preparation of the library involved 5' RACE. Sequenced on an Illumina NovaSeq 6000. TCRdb trimmed the raw reads at Q25, called clones with MiXCR and kept productive beta chains. Every entry covers one CDR3 protein and lists the most common genes and DNA from its rows. This sample is represented by more than 300,000 distinct CDR3 sequences; 13% to 15% of them were singletons. The ten largest clones capture 21% of the sample. The sample was PBMCs or a T cell subset sorted from them (not recorded which). The receptors stem from a man younger than 30 who had mild COVID-19 (a few samples of this study predate the infection). The sample titles of this study are shuffled in the database, so cell type and time point are left out; the donor was told from shared clones.

This clonotype was counted only a few times. The V and J genes are TRBV12-3 or TRBV12-4 and TRBJ2-7; D is possibly TRBD1 or TRBD2 (5 bases each). This CDR3 comprises 13 residues. Trimming pared 4 bases from V and 5 bases from J, leaving 12 bases between. The CDR3 sequence: CASSSWGSDEQYF. The CDR3 coding sequence is TGTGCCAGCAGTTCTTGGGGGTCGGACGAGCAGTACTTC.

In this sample, this clonotype turned up a few times. The chain joins TRBV12-3 or TRBV12-4 to TRBJ2-1; 8 bases are shared with TRBD2. V lost 2 bases and J lost 5; bases outside the gene matches: 8. This CDR3 comprises 16 residues. The CDR3 nucleotides read TGTGCCAGCAGTTTACCGGCTACTAGCGGCCACAATGAGCAGTTCTTC. It specifies CASSLPATSGHNEQFF.

A few counts support this clonotype. V gene TRBV7-6 combines with J gene TRBJ2-4; 8 positions agree with TRBD2. Per germline, CDR1 SGHVS and CDR2 FNYEAQ. The CDR3 is made up of 17 amino acids. V gave up 1 base and J gave up 3 bases; unmatched junction bases: 8. The CDR3 sequence is CASSLGALRGVKNIQYF. In DNA, the CDR3 is TGTGCCAGCAGCTTAGGGGCCTTGCGGGGGGTCAAAAACATTCAGTACTTC.

The sample holds many counts of this clonotype. CDR3 sequence: CASSDSPSGQETQYF. CDR3 DNA: TGCGCCAGCAGCGATTCCCCTAGCGGGCAAGAGACCCAGTACTTC. V is TRBV5-1 and J is TRBJ2-5; 8 bases match TRBD2. The CDR3 extends over 15 amino acids. CDR1 is SGHRS, CDR2 YFSETQ, per germline. With V trimmed by 4 bases and J by 2 bases, 7 bases remained unmatched.

The rearrangement uses TRBV18 and TRBJ2-1, with TRBD2 identical over 9 bases. The trim removed 5 bases at V and 9 bases at J, leaving 8 bases unmatched. CDR3 size: 14 residues. Germline loops: CDR1 KGHSH, CDR2 LQKENI. The CDR3 loop reads CASSGSGGPSEQFF. The CDR3 DNA reads TGTGCCAGCTCAGGGAGCGGGGGGCCCAGTGAGCAGTTCTTC.

This clonotype was detected only a few times. The rearrangement uses TRBV5-1 and TRBJ2-1, with 13 nucleotides matching TRBD2. CDR3 length: 14 residues. Germline trimming cut 8 bases from V and 6 bases from J; bases unmatched to any gene: 5. Germline loops: CDR1 SGHRS, CDR2 YFSETQ. CDR3 DNA: TGCGCCAGTAACGGACTAGCGGGGGCCAATGAGCAGTTCTTC. It specifies CASNGLAGANEQFF. Full variable domain (remainder filled in from reference TRBV5-1 and TRBJ2-1): KAGVTQTPRYLIKTRGQQVTLSCSPISGHRSVSWYQQTPGQGLQFLFEYFSETQRNKGNFPGRFSGRQFSNSRSEMNVSTLELGDSALYLCASNGLAGANEQFFGPGTRLTVL.

The V and J genes are TRBV6-5 and TRBJ1-4; D gene unclear. CDR1 is MNHEY, CDR2 SVGAGI, per germline. The CDR3 is made up of 14 amino acids. The V and J ends lost 1 base and 9 bases respectively, with 12 bases between them. DNA of the CDR3: TGTGCCAGCAGTTACTGGGGAAGCCCACAAAAACTGTTTTTT. Protein: CASSYWGSPQKLFF.

This clonotype was observed a few times. The rearrangement joins TRBV24-1 to TRBJ1-2; D is perhaps TRBD1 (5 bases). Germline assignment: CDR1 KGHDR and CDR2 SFDVKD. The CDR3 loop spans 14 amino acids. Trimming removed 3 bases from V and 7 bases from J, with 14 bases in between. The chain's CDR3 is CATSDPGENSGYTF. CDR3 bases: TGTGCCACCAGTGATCCGGGGGAGAATTCTGGCTACACCTTC.

The rearrangement joins TRBV4-1 to TRBJ2-1; 8 nucleotides line up with TRBD2. Germline loops: CDR1 MGHRA, CDR2 YSYEKL. The CDR3 has 16 amino acids. V dropped 1 base and J dropped 0; count of bases not matched to a gene: 2. As DNA, the CDR3 is TGCGCCAGCAGCCAAGCGGGGGGGAGCTCCTACAATGAGCAGTTCTTC. It yields the protein CASSQAGGSSYNEQFF.

This clonotype has more than one count but fewer than ten. This CDR3 is CAISEDRCSYEQYV. CDR3 DNA: TGTGCCATCAGTGAAGACAGGTGCTCCTACGAGCAGTACGTC. The chain carries TRBV10-3 and TRBJ2-7; maybe TRBD1 (6 bases). Germline lookup yields CDR1 ENHRY and CDR2 SYGVKD. The CDR3 has 14 residues. Trimming removed 3 bases from V and 0 bases from J, with 9 bases in between.

This CDR3 reads CASSPSTGSFNSPLHF. DNA of the CDR3: TGTGCCAGCTCACCAAGTACAGGAAGTTTCAATTCACCCCTCCACTTT. The chain has TRBV18 and TRBJ1-6, with a tentative D call TRBD1 (5 bases). The CDR3 contains 16 residues. Trimming removed 2 bases from V and 7 bases from J, with 15 bases in between. CDR1 KGHSH and CDR2 LQKENI come from the germline V gene.

This clonotype was counted between two and nine times. The chain employs TRBV12-3 or TRBV12-4 and TRBJ2-3; 7 bases map to TRBD1. The CDR3 is 13 amino acids. Germline trimming cut 8 bases from V and 5 bases from J; bases unmatched to any gene: 7. CDR3 sequence reads: CASRTGVVDTQYF. The CDR3 DNA follows: TGTGCCAGCCGCACAGGGGTGGTAGATACGCAGTATTTT.

This chain joins TRBV24-1 and TRBJ2-3; D is uncertain. CDR1 and CDR2 from the germline V gene are KGHDR and SFDVKD. Between the trimmed V and J ends, which lost 4 bases and 4 bases, there was a span of 17 bases. The CDR3 totals 16 residues. This CDR3 reads CATSDTPRWHSDTQYF. CDR3 nucleotide sequence: TGTGCCACCAGTGACACCCCTAGGTGGCACTCAGATACGCAGTATTTT.

Many counts were recorded for this clonotype. The rearrangement links TRBV3-1 to TRBJ2-1; no reliable D call. The germline V gene encodes CDR1 LGHDT and CDR2 YNNKEL (reference sequence). Trimming stripped 4 bases from V and 3 bases from J, with 10 bases between. The CDR3 totals 14 residues. The CDR3 region has the DNA TGTGCCAGCAGCCCGAGGCCTAACTACAATGAGCAGTTCTTC. It is translated as CASSPRPNYNEQFF.

This chain links TRBV27 with TRBJ2-5, with 10 bases aligning to TRBD1. CDR1 is MNHEY and CDR2 is SMNVEV in the germline V gene (reference sequence). The length of the CDR3 is 15 residues. After removal of 8 bases from V and 1 base from J, the junction contained 7 bases not matched to a gene. CDR3 amino acids: CASHRTGGFQETQYF. As DNA, the CDR3 is TGTGCCAGCCACAGGACAGGGGGTTTCCAAGAGACCCAGTACTTC.

J is TRBJ2-3 and V is TRBV6-5, with D unclear. This CDR3 comprises 14 residues. Trimming took off 0 bases at V and 2 bases at J, with 6 bases between the two ends. Germline CDR1 is MNHEY and CDR2 is SVGAGI. CDR3 in amino acids: CASSYSIHTDTQYF. The CDR3 coding sequence is TGTGCCAGCAGTTACTCTATCCACACAGATACGCAGTATTTT.

This chain connects TRBV29-1 to TRBJ2-3; TRBD2 aligns across 13 bases. With V trimmed by 4 bases and J by 3 bases, 4 bases remained unmatched. Germline V gene sequence: CDR1 SQVTM, CDR2 ANQGSEA. The CDR3 extends over 15 amino acids. The DNA of the CDR3 is TGCAGCGTTGGTAGACTAGCGGGGGGAACAGATACGCAGTATTTT. It translates to CSVGRLAGGTDTQYF.